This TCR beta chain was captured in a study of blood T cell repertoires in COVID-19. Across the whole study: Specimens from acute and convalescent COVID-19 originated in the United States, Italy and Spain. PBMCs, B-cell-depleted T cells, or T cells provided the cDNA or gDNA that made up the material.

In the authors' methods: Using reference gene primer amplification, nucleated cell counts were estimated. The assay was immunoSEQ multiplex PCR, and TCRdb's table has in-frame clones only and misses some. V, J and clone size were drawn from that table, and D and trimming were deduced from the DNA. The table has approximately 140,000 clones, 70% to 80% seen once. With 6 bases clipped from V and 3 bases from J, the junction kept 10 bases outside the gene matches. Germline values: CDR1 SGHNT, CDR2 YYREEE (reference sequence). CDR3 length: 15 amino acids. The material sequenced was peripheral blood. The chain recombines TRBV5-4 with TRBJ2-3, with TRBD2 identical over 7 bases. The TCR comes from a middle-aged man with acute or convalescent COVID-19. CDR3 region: CASTTGLGFTDTQYF. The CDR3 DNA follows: TGTGCCAGCACTACAGGACTAGGTTTTACAGATACGCAGTATTTT.